Listed here is a single T cell receptor beta chain. These data originate in a study of shared T cell receptors in the human thymus. Profiled with immunoSEQ multiplex PCR; TCRdb holds only in-frame clones, not every one. The sample lists roughly 660,000 clones; 70% to 90% were seen once. Germline V gene lookup returns CDR1 SGHAT and CDR2 FQDESV (reference sequence). The trim removed 5 bases at V and 1 base at J, leaving 6 bases unmatched. The CDR3 is 17 residues long. The same specimen was also included in a second study, on human thymus T cells. That investigation notes: The source of the thymus tissue was resections taken during corrective heart surgery. In thymic and blood repertoires alike, V and J usage looked biased. Overlap was high between thymic repertoires from unrelated individuals, as reported in related research.

This TCR derives from a boy younger than two with a congenital heart defect. The V call is TRBV11-1, the J call TRBJ2-3; 13 nucleotides line up with TRBD2. The material sequenced was thymocytes. CDR3: CASSVRTSGSGTDTQYF. The CDR3 DNA sequence: TGTGCCAGCAGCGTTCGGACTAGCGGGAGCGGCACAGATACGCAGTATTTT.